This T cell receptor (beta chain) came from a study of glioma-infiltrating T cells after dendritic cell vaccination. The primer mix had 60 V beta and 13 J beta primers. Libraries were prepared by immunoSEQ multiplex PCR; TCRdb keeps only in-frame clonotypes and omits some of them. The sample lists 100,000 or so clones, 85% to 90% occurring once. The length of the CDR3 is 15 residues. Trimming cost V 2 bases and J 0 bases; bases outside gene matches: 4. CDR1 is MNHEY and CDR2 is SVGAGI in the germline V gene. The sample consisted of blood, taken before dendritic cell vaccination. The V gene is TRBV6-5, the J gene TRBJ2-7; TRBD1 matches at 7 bases. This TCR was sampled from a human donor with glioblastoma. The CDR3: CASSYDRVSSYEQYF. Written as DNA, the CDR3 is TGTGCCAGCAGTTACGACAGGGTGAGCTCCTACGAGCAGTACTTC.